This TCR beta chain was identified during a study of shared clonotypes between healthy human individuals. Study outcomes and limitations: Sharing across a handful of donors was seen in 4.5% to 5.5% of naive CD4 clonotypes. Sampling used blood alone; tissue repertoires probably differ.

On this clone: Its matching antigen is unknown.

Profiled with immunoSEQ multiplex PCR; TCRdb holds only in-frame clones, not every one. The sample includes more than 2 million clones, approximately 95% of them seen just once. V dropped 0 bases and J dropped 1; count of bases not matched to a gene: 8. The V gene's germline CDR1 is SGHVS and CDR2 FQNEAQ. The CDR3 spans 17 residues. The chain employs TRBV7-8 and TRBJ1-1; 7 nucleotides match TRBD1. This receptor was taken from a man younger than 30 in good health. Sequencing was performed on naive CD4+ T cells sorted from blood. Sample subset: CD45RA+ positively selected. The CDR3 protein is CASSLARPGGKNTEAFF. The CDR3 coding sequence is TGTGCCAGCAGCTTAGCGCGTCCAGGGGGAAAGAACACTGAAGCTTTCTTT. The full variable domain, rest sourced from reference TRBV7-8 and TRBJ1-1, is GAGVSQSPRYKVAKRGQDVALRCDPISGHVSLFWYQQALGQGPEFLTYFQNEAQLDKSGLPSDRFFAERPEGSVSTLKIQRTQQEDSAVYLCASSLARPGGKNTEAFFGQGTRLTVV.